These T cell receptor beta chains were read from a single sample in a study of T-cell reconstitution after alpha-beta-depleted transplantation in children. TCRdb reanalysed the PCR reads using MiXCR and keeps one entry per CDR3 protein. The sample has around 300,000 distinct CDR3 sequences, over 9% seen once; the top ten hold 7.5%. The starting material was PBMCs, obtained before TCRalphabeta/CD19-depleted stem cell transplant. These receptors all stem from a boy under two years old with acute myeloid leukemia, due to receive a stem cell transplant. Each CDR3 is given with its conserved first and last residue. A D gene is named only where the DNA matches it firmly. The size of a clone is reported for some rows only, either as once, few or many, or as a class for expanded clones.

TRBD1	TRBV29-1	13	many	TRBJ1-5	TGCAGCGTTGCGCAGGGGGTCAATCAGCCCCAGCATTTT	CSVAQGVNQPQHF
.	TRBV28	14	many	TRBJ2-1	TGTGCCAGCCGTAGGGAGGCCTCCTACAATGAGCAGTTCTTC	CASRREASYNEQFF
.	TRBV20-1	14	few	TRBJ2-7	TGCAGTGCTAGAGATGAAGGGGACGACTACGAGCAGTACTTC	CSARDEGDDYEQYF
.	TRBV28	15	many	TRBJ2-7	TGTGCCAGCAGCCAGCCCCCACGGGGAGCCTACGAGCAGTACTTC	CASSQPPRGAYEQYF
TRBD2	TRBV12-3/TRBV12-4	14	few	TRBJ2-3	TGTGCCAGCACTCCGGGACTAGTCGCAGATACGCAGTATTTT	CASTPGLVADTQYF
TRBD1	TRBV5-1	14	.	TRBJ1-1	TGCGCCAGCAGCCCGGGACAGGGGGCGCGAGAAGCTTTCTTT	CASSPGQGAREAFF
TRBD1	TRBV29-1	14	few	TRBJ1-3	TGCAGCGCCTTACAGGGGGGCTCTGGAAACACCATATATTTT	CSALQGGSGNTIYF
TRBD2	TRBV5-1	16	few	TRBJ2-1	TGCGCCAGCAGCCTACCGGGGACTAGCGGGTACAATGAGCAGTTCTTC	CASSLPGTSGYNEQFF
.	TRBV10-3	15	.	TRBJ2-7	TGTGCCATCAGCGGCCCAGTAAAGATCTCCTACGAGCAGTACTTC	CAISGPVKISYEQYF
TRBD1	TRBV19	15	.	TRBJ2-1	TGTGCCAGTAGGCCCACCCGGGACAGGGGCGATGAGCAGTTCTTC	CASRPTRDRGDEQFF
TRBD2	TRBV29-1	13	many	TRBJ2-7	TGCAGCGCCAGCCTAGCGGGAGCCTACGAGCAGTACTTC	CSASLAGAYEQYF
.	TRBV28	14	.	TRBJ2-3	TGTGCCAGCAGCCAACCGGGAGACACAGATACGCAGTATTTT	CASSQPGDTDTQYF
TRBD1	TRBV10-2	14	many	TRBJ2-7	TGCGCCATCATAGTACCGGGACAGACTTACGAGCAGTACTTC	CAIIVPGQTYEQYF